The TCR beta chain under discussion was sequenced for a study of graft-versus-host responses after intestinal transplantation. Across the study: Each recipient received a multivisceral, liver-intestinal, or isolated intestinal graft. All recipients got anti-thymocyte globulin induction, then tacrolimus and steroids for about three years. Findings and limits, study-wide: HvG clone declines early post-transplant were associated with peak circulating GvH levels. Graft-donor T cell macrochimerism in patients accompanied high graft-versus-host to host-versus-graft clonal ratios in allografts.

As regards this clone: As yet, its antigen is unknown.

Sequencing was performed with immunoSEQ multiplex PCR; in TCRdb, only in-frame clones are kept and a portion is missing. The table records more than 25,000 clones, over 80% of them present only once. The CDR3 runs to 14 residues. The ends lost 6 bases at V and 4 bases at J; junction bases unmatched: 4. From germline, CDR1 is SQVTM and CDR2 ANQGSEA. Sequenced material: unstimulated CD4+ T cells sorted from spleen or lymph node cells, taken before intestinal transplant. The origin of this receptor is a human donor who received an intestinal transplant. The chain uses TRBV29-1 and TRBJ2-3; 13 bases fit TRBD2. DNA for the CDR3: TGCAGCGTGGGGACTAGCGGGATCGCAGATACGCAGTATTTT. Its translation is CSVGTSGIADTQYF.